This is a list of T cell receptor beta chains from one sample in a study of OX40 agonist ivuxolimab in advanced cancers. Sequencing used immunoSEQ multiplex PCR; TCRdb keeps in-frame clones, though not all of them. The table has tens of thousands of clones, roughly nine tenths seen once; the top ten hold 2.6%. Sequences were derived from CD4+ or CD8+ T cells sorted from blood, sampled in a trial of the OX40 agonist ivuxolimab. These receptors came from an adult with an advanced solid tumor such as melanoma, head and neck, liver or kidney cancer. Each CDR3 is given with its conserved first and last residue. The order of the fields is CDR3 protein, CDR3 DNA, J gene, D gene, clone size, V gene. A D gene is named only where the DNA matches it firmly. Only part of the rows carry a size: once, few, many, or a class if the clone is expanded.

CASSFPPGQANEQFF | TGTGCCAGCAGTTTCCCGCCGGGACAGGCAAATGAGCAGTTCTTC | TRBJ2-1 | TRBD1 | . | TRBV27
CASSLNGDYGYTF | TGTGCCAGCAGCTTAAACGGAGACTATGGCTACACCTTC | TRBJ1-2 | . | . | TRBV7-9
CASSVDVKGEQFF | TGTGCCAGCAGCGTAGATGTGAAAGGTGAGCAGTTCTTC | TRBJ2-1 | . | . | TRBV9
CASSLVAGGEETQYF | TGTGCCAGCAGCTTAGTAGCGGGAGGTGAGGAGACCCAGTACTTC | TRBJ2-5 | TRBD2 | . | TRBV7-2
CASSLGGAATVAGYTF | TGTGCCAGCAGCTTGGGGGGCGCCGCTACCGTGGCTGGCTACACCTTC | TRBJ1-2 | . | . | TRBV5-5
CASSLGGQGNTEAFF | TGTGCCAGCAGCTTAGGGGGACAGGGAAACACTGAAGCTTTCTTT | TRBJ1-1 | TRBD1 | once | TRBV7-8
CASSFGDQGYGYTF | TGCGCCAGCAGCTTCGGCGATCAGGGCTATGGCTACACCTTC | TRBJ1-2 | . | once | TRBV5-1
CASSLSTGGPGEQYF | TGCGCCAGCAGCTTGAGTACGGGAGGGCCGGGTGAGCAGTACTTC | TRBJ2-7 | TRBD2 | . | TRBV5-1
CASSVSQSNYGYTF | TGTGCCAGCTCCGTGTCGCAGTCTAACTATGGCTACACCTTC | TRBJ1-2 | . | . | TRBV18
CASSTRGRISYEQYF | TGTGCCAGCAGTACCCGAGGGCGAATCTCCTACGAGCAGTACTTC | TRBJ2-7 | . | . | TRBV2
CASRAAGNTEAFF | TGTGCCAGCAGGGCGGCGGGGAACACTGAAGCTTTCTTT | TRBJ1-1 | . | . | TRBV14
CASSLAGLESYNEQFF | TGCGCCAGCAGCTTGGCAGGCCTAGAATCCTACAATGAGCAGTTCTTC | TRBJ2-1 | . | . | TRBV5-1
CASSRSGGSSDTQYF | TGTGCCAGCAGCAGGTCGGGCGGGAGCTCCGATACGCAGTATTTT | TRBJ2-3 | TRBD2 | . | TRBV6-6
CASSLGLAGATYNEQFF | TGTGCCAGCAGTTTGGGGTTAGCGGGGGCAACCTACAATGAGCAGTTCTTC | TRBJ2-1 | TRBD2 | . | TRBV27
CASSPQGGVSGANVLTF | TGTGCCAGCTCACCACAGGGAGGGGTCTCTGGGGCCAACGTCCTGACTTTC | TRBJ2-6 | TRBD2 | . | TRBV18
CASIQNGGSGLGSYNEQFF | TGTGCCAGCATCCAAAATGGCGGGAGCGGATTGGGCTCCTACAATGAGCAGTTCTTC | TRBJ2-1 | TRBD2 | . | TRBV28
CASSEFRGGSYNEQFF | TGTGCCAGCAGTGAATTTAGGGGGGGTTCCTACAATGAGCAGTTCTTC | TRBJ2-1 | . | . | TRBV25-1
CASSTPGGGVEAFF | TGTGCCAGTAGTACCCCAGGGGGGGGCGTTGAAGCTTTCTTT | TRBJ1-1 | TRBD1 | . | TRBV19
CASSSTGTGRLVEQYF | TGCGCCAGCAGTTCGACCGGGACAGGGCGCCTGGTGGAGCAGTACTTC | TRBJ2-7 | TRBD1 | . | TRBV5-1
CASSRGGGNQPQHF | TGTGCCAGCAGCCGGGGGGGTGGCAATCAGCCCCAGCATTTT | TRBJ1-5 | . | . | TRBV27
CASSEGQGRQPQHF | TGTGCCAGCAGCGAGGGACAGGGGCGACAGCCCCAGCATTTT | TRBJ1-5 | TRBD1 | . | TRBV6-5
CATSRGQSSGANVLTF | TGTGCCACCAGCAGAGGTCAGAGTTCTGGGGCCAACGTCCTGACTTTC | TRBJ2-6 | . | . | TRBV15